This TCR beta chain is from a study of T cells after yellow fever vaccination. Study-wide points: Within FACS-sorted repertoires, abundant clonotypes contaminating from the bulk population could be present. Clonotype sharing between CD4 and CD8 compartments was small.

The 5'RACE template-switching step produced TCR cDNA and added a universal primer site and UMIs. TCRdb reprocessed the 5' RACE reads via MiXCR and lists one record per CDR3 protein. The sample consists of 620,000 or so distinct CDR3 sequences, around 16% of them appearing once. This clonotype has more than one count but fewer than ten. No antigen is known for it. This CDR3 contains 12 residues. In germline, CDR1 is SGHTA, CDR2 FQGNSA. The V gene lost 1 base and the J gene lost 6 bases, with 7 bases spanning the gap. The clonotype comes from a man younger than 35 who received the YFV17D yellow fever vaccine. Material: PBMCs, obtained 4 to 5 days after the first yellow fever vaccination. This chain uses TRBV7-2 with TRBJ2-7; D uncertain. The CDR3 loop is CASSLGVGEQYF. The CDR3 DNA follows: TGTGCCAGCAGCTTAGGGGTTGGCGAGCAGTACTTC.